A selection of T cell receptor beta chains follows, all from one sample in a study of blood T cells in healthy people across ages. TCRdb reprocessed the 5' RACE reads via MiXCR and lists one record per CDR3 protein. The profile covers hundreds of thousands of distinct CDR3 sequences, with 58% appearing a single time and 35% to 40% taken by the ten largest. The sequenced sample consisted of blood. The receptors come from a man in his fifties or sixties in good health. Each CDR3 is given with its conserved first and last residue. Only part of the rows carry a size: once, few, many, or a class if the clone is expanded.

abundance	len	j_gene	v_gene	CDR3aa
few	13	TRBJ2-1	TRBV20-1	CSAREGLANEQFF
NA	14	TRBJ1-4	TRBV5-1	CASSPGSGGEKLFF
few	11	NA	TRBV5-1	CASRDGDIQYF
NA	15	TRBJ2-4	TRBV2	CASSEALAGKGERYF
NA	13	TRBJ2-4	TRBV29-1	CSARQGAEDIQYF
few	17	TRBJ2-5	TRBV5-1	CASSPTSGGAFQETQYF
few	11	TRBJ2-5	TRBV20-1	CSAVGRETQYF
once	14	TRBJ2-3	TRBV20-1	CSANRGIGTDTQYF
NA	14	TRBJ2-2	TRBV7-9	CASSYIQGTGELFF
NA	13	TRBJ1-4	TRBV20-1	CSGRGPTNEKLFF
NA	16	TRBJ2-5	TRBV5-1	CASSPQGGGVQETQYF
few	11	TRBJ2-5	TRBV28	CASRGVETQYF
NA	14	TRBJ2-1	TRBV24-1	CATSSGGAYHEQFF